The TCR beta chain under discussion was sequenced for a study of blood T cell repertoires in COVID-19. Only in-frame clones appear in the TCRdb table, and some are missing; sequencing was by immunoSEQ multiplex PCR. In the table there are some 62,000 clones, roughly 80% of which are singletons. The CDR3 runs to 14 residues. Germline V CDR1 and CDR2: SGHTS, YDEGEE. V gave up 3 bases and J gave up 5 bases, with 12 bases separating them. Everyone who took part was about 18 to 89 years old, and they came from roughly 25 US areas. Assignment of participants to cohorts was predicated upon participant-reported clinical history.

Sequenced input: PBMCs or T cells enriched from blood (not recorded which). The chain combines TRBV5-8 with TRBJ1-5; possibly TRBD1 for D (6 bases). The receptor comes from a woman between 40 and 55 years old with acute COVID-19. Here the CDR3 DNA reads TGTGCCAGCAGCTCTTCGACAGGCGATCAGCCCCAGCATTTT. Translated: CASSSSTGDQPQHF.